Listed below are T cell receptor beta chains from one sample, sequenced in a study of cytomegalovirus exposure and HLA in healthy donors. Repertoires were generated with immunoSEQ multiplex PCR, while TCRdb's copy carries only in-frame clones and drops some. The repertoire holds about 170,000 clones, with roughly 80% as singletons. Source material: PBMCs. All receptors derive from a young man in good health and CMV-seropositive. CDR3s include the opening cysteine and the closing phenylalanine or tryptophan. Each record gives: clone size, D gene, J gene, V gene, CDR3 protein, CDR3 DNA. D genes are given only for firm matches. The size field is filled for only some rows; it gives once, few, many or a size class.

>few|TRBD1|TRBJ2-5|TRBV9
CASGAGTGFGETQYF
TGTGCCAGCGGCGCCGGGACAGGGTTCGGAGAGACCCAGTACTTC
>.|.|TRBJ1-1|TRBV29-1
CSVELAGLNTEAFF
TGCAGCGTTGAACTGGCAGGCCTGAACACTGAAGCTTTCTTT
>.|.|TRBJ1-6|TRBV5-8
CASSGGRHGNSPLHF
TGTGCCAGCAGCGGGGGCCGCCATGGGAATTCACCCCTCCACTTT
>.|.|TRBJ1-3|TRBV29-1
CSVEAGTGNTIYF
TGCAGCGTTGAAGCAGGGACTGGAAACACCATATATTTT
>.|TRBD2|TRBJ2-1|TRBV4-1
CASSRGLAESSYNEQFF
TGCGCCAGCAGCCGGGGACTAGCCGAAAGCTCCTACAATGAGCAGTTCTTC
>once|.|TRBJ1-2|TRBV6-5
CASRYQAGDGYTF
TGTGCCAGCAGGTACCAGGCGGGTGATGGCTACACCTTC
>.|TRBD2|TRBJ2-1|TRBV5-1
CASSLETSGISSYNEQFF
TGCGCCAGCAGCTTGGAGACTAGCGGGATAAGCTCCTACAATGAGCAGTTCTTC
>few|.|TRBJ1-2|TRBV25-1
CASSEYSGANYGYTF
TGTGCCAGCAGTGAATATTCAGGGGCCAACTATGGCTACACCTTC
>.|TRBD2|TRBJ2-2|TRBV10-3
CATLTRGLAGRVGTGELFF
TGTGCCACCCTAACTAGAGGACTAGCGGGGCGTGTTGGTACCGGGGAGCTGTTTTTT
>.|.|TRBJ2-7|TRBV28
CASSLGGRGGTYEQYF
TGTGCCAGCAGTCTCGGAGGCAGGGGCGGCACCTACGAGCAGTACTTC
>.|TRBD1|TRBJ1-5|TRBV30
CAWSADRGNQPQHF
TGTGCCTGGAGCGCTGACAGGGGCAATCAGCCCCAGCATTTT
>.|TRBD1|TRBJ1-1|TRBV27
CASSSHGQGVREDTEAFF
TGTGCCAGCAGTTCCCACGGACAGGGAGTGAGGGAGGACACTGAAGCTTTCTTT
>.|TRBD1|TRBJ1-5|TRBV19
CASSSEHRGQGQPQHF
TGTGCCAGTAGTTCAGAGCACAGGGGGCAAGGTCAGCCCCAGCATTTT
>.|TRBD1|TRBJ1-4|TRBV2
CASREDRNNEKLFF
TGTGCCAGCAGAGAGGACAGGAATAATGAAAAACTGTTTTTT
>once|.|TRBJ2-2|TRBV7-2
CASSLLRGRGTGELFF
TGTGCCAGCAGCTTACTTAGGGGGAGGGGGACCGGGGAGCTGTTTTTT
>once|TRBD1|TRBJ1-2|TRBV6-5
CASKMGQTNYGYTF
TGTGCCAGCAAGATGGGACAGACGAACTATGGCTACACCTTC
>.|.|TRBJ2-3|TRBV10-1
CATSVGRTDTQYF
TGCGCCACCTCCGTAGGCAGGACAGATACGCAGTATTTT
>.|.|TRBJ2-7|TRBV5-1
CASRKEAGVSYEQYF
TGCGCCAGCCGAAAAGAAGCAGGGGTGTCGTACGAGCAGTACTTC
>.|TRBD1|TRBJ2-2|TRBV19
CARPAGQGLRELFF
TGTGCCAGGCCCGCCGGACAGGGGTTACGGGAGCTGTTTTTT
>.|TRBD2|TRBJ2-5|TRBV30
CAWSVRGGETQYF
TGTGCCTGGAGTGTACGCGGGGGAGAGACCCAGTACTTC
>.|TRBD1|TRBJ2-1|TRBV10-2
CASRRTGVGDEQFF
TGCGCCAGCAGACGGACAGGGGTCGGGGATGAGCAGTTCTTC
>.|TRBD1|TRBJ2-3|TRBV29-1
CSVEEGTGGEDTQYF
TGCAGCGTTGAAGAGGGGACAGGGGGTGAAGATACGCAGTATTTT
>.|.|TRBJ2-5|TRBV5-1
CASSRYPQETQYF
TGCGCCAGCAGCCGCTACCCACAAGAGACCCAGTACTTC
>.|.|TRBJ2-1|TRBV19
CASSLGSPMEQFF
TGTGCCAGTAGTCTCGGGAGCCCCATGGAGCAGTTCTTC